This T cell receptor beta chain originates from a study of prognosis after radiotherapy for stage I lung cancer. Study context: From April 2018 through January 2019, patients with stage I non-small cell lung cancer were enrolled. The study, taken as a whole, reports: There was a fall in unique TCR clone counts after stereotactic body radiation therapy, median 10,088 versus 6,861. A difference in TRBV and TRBJ gene usage was reportedly seen between patients with and without metastases.

As for this clonotype: Its antigen remains unidentified. Its ends do not fully match the called genes, so a read error is possible.

Amplicons of TCR beta CDR3 were generated from genomic DNA by two-round multiplex PCR. First-round PCR used primers specific to each TRBV and TRBJ gene. From the multiplex PCR reads, TCRdb called clonotypes with MiXCR, one entry per CDR3 protein. The data show fewer than 35,000 distinct CDR3 sequences, roughly 52% seen once. Every member of the patient group was node-negative on CT and PET/CT (none had prior chemotherapy, radiotherapy or other malignancies). Germline loops: CDR1 KGHDR, CDR2 SFDVKD. The CDR3 covers 13 residues. The chain is built from TRBV24-1 and TRBJ1-2, with D unclear. Sequences were derived from PBMCs, sampled before or after stereotactic body radiation therapy (not recorded which). This clonotype was sampled from a donor of 50 years or more with non-small cell lung cancer. CDR3 sequence: CATSDPKDYGYTF. The CDR3 DNA is TGTGCAACCAGTGATCCCAAGGACTATGGCTACACCTTC.